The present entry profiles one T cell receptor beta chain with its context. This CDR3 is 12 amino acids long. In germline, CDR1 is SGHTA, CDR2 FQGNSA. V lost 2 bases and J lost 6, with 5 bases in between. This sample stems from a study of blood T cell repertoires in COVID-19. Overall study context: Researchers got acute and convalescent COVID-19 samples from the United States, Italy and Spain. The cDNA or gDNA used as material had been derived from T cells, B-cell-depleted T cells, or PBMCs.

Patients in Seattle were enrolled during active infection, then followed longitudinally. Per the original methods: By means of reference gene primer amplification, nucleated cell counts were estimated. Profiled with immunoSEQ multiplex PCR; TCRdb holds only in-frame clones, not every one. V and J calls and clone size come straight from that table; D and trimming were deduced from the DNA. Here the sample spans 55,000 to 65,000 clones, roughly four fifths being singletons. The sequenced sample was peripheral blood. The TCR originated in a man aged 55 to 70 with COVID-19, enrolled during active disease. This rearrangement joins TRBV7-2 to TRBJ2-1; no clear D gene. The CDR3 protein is CASSLTGNEQFF. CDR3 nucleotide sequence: TGTGCCAGCAGCTTAACTGGCAATGAGCAGTTCTTC.